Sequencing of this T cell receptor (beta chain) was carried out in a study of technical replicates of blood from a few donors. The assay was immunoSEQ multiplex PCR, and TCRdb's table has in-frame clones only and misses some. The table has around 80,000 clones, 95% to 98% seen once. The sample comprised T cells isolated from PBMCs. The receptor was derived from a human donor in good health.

The CDR3: CASGGMSWVYEQYF. The DNA of the CDR3 is TGTGCCAGCGGCGGTATGTCGTGGGTATACGAGCAGTACTTC. The V gene is TRBV28, the J gene TRBJ2-7; D is undetermined. The germline CDR1 and CDR2 sequences are MDHEN and SYDVKM. V lost 8 bases to trimming and J lost 4 bases, with 18 bases between them. The CDR3 covers 14 residues.